This T cell receptor (beta chain) was sequenced during a study of blood T cell repertoires in COVID-19 (TCRdb year 2020). The study in broad terms: Collaborator samples came from the United States, Italy and Spain and covered acute and convalescent phases of COVID-19. The material from the prospective study consisted of cDNA or gDNA derived from T cells, B-cell-depleted T cells, or PBMCs. Samples came from the ongoing ImmuneRACE study (first 160 participants) plus 1,254 subjects from 6 global collaborators. Where HLA class I and class II types were available, the types were taken from metadata supplied by the sample provider, not from assay-based typing. Sample metadata almost always included a de-identified subject ID, COVID-19 status, age in years and sex. A freely available public database, intended as a resource for researchers studying the immune response to SARS-CoV-2, is where the repertoires were released. The dataset comprised deeply sampled blood TCRbeta repertoires from subjects exposed to, actively infected with, or recovered from COVID-19. Results the study describes overall, beyond this receptor: The quantity of clinical and demographic metadata differed by source and by participant and was supplied without curation.

Participants in the prospective study were aged roughly 18 to 90 years, lived in more than 20 United States geographic areas, and enrolled through a virtual design. Cohort assignment in the prospective study relied on participant-reported clinical history from a screening survey and a study questionnaire. Recovered participants in ImmuneRACE Cohort 3 were defined as having two consecutive negative NP/OP PCR tests, clearance from a healthcare professional, or resolution of symptoms. In the prospective study, mobile phlebotomists collected whole blood, serum and a nasopharyngeal or oropharyngeal swab from each participant. Additional blood draws and questionnaires over a 2-month period could optionally be provided by prospective study participants. Before DNA extraction, prospective study blood samples were shipped either frozen or at room temperature. TCRbeta CDR3 regions were amplified from genomic DNA by means of the immunoSEQ Assay, a bias-controlled multiplex PCR. The paper's processing steps were these. Nucleated cell counts per sample were estimated from amplification of reference gene primers within the assay. Sequence reads were collapsed and filtered to measure the absolute abundance of every unique TCRbeta CDR3 rearrangement. For each sample, productive Simpson clonality was calculated by taking the square root of Simpson's diversity index across productive rearrangements. Imported from immuneACCESS, the table was reduced by TCRdb to in-frame sequences with V and J called. These copies leave out some clones; in studies compared against another copy, an unresolved V gene accounts for under half, and the cause of the remainder is not known. V and J calls plus clone size are reproduced from that table; the DNA served to infer D and trimming. The sample yields hundreds of thousands of clones; around 86% were counted once. In total, the top ten clones hold about 1.5% of the sample.

As regards this clone: No antigen is known for it. Per-base quality was not reported, and no clone a single base away is much larger than it.

Trimming takes 4 bases from V and 9 bases from J, and the germline ends sit 10 bases apart. The germline V gene sets CDR1 to ENHRY and CDR2 to SYGVKD. The CDR3 sequence holds 13 residues, the cysteine and phenylalanine included. The only DNA kept is the CDR3, 39 bases in frame from the first base. The origin of this receptor is a woman aged 50 to 60 who had recovered from COVID-19. This chain joins TRBV10-3 to TRBJ1-6; perhaps TRBD1 is the D gene, with 5 bases matching. The sequenced sample consisted of PBMCs or T cells enriched from blood (not recorded which). The CDR3 here reads CAISGQGGSPLHF. The sequenced DNA: TGTGCCATCAGTGGGCAGGGAGGTTCACCCCTCCACTTT.